This T cell receptor (beta chain) was sequenced in a study of naive and memory T cell subsets. This clonotype rates as medium-sized. This CDR3 is built from 16 residues. The ends were cut back, 0 bases at V and 3 bases at J, with 13 bases in the middle. In germline, CDR1 is MNHNS, CDR2 SASEGT. Adult healthy volunteers gave 2.5 ml peripheral blood for whole-blood RNA. A UMI-containing oligonucleotide was joined by 3' ligation to the TCR cDNA template. Reverse transcription of blood and skin TCR RNA was primed at alpha and beta constant regions. Ligated cDNA underwent four rounds of PCR with nested alpha and beta constant region primers and SP2. From the 5' RACE reads, TCRdb called clonotypes with MiXCR, one entry per CDR3 protein. The sample includes about 26,000 distinct CDR3 sequences, under 30% of them seen just once.

This chain links TRBV6-1 with TRBJ2-3; D unclear. This TCR was sampled from a female donor in good health. DNA of the CDR3: TGTGCCAGCAGTGAAGCAGGACGGATGGGGACAGATACGCAGTATTTT. It is translated as CASSEAGRMGTDTQYF.